A single sample gave rise to the 25 T cell receptor beta chains below, sequenced in a study of neurological immune-mediated disorders. One entry per CDR3 protein results from TCRdb running MiXCR on the 5' RACE reads. The data contain about 65,000 distinct CDR3 sequences, approximately 3.7% of them singletons. Specimen: PBMCs. The receptors come from a man over 45 with multiple sclerosis.

This clonotype was detected many times. The chain links TRBV5-1 to TRBJ2-1, with D perhaps matching TRBD2 (7 bases). This CDR3 comprises 15 residues. Germline V gene sequence: CDR1 SGHRS, CDR2 YFSETQ. With 0 bases removed from V and 8 bases from J, the gap between germline ends came to 15 bases. CDR3 in DNA: TGCGCCAGCAGCTTGGCTGAGGGGGGGCTCCATGAGCAGTTCTTC. Translation gives CASSLAEGGLHEQFF.

This clonotype was counted ten times or more. The V gene is TRBV5-1, the J gene TRBJ2-3, with D possibly matching TRBD2 (5 bases). Germline-derived CDR1 and CDR2 are SGHRS and YFSETQ. This CDR3 has 15 residues. The ends were cut back, 3 bases at V and 3 bases at J, with 14 bases in the middle. CDR3 in DNA: TGCGCCAGCAGCTCAGGACTTATCTCAACAGATACGCAGTATTTT. Translating gives CASSSGLISTDTQYF.

This clonotype was picked up many times. The V gene is TRBV4-1, the J gene TRBJ2-7; 12 nucleotides align to TRBD1. There are 16 residues in the CDR3. V lost 2 bases and J lost 5; bases outside the gene matches: 7. Germline lookup yields CDR1 MGHRA and CDR2 YSYEKL. CDR3 in amino acids: CASSQKPGQGAHEQYF. CDR3 DNA: TGCGCCAGCAGCCAAAAACCGGGACAGGGGGCCCACGAGCAGTACTTC.

The chain joins TRBV11-2 to TRBJ2-4; D could derive from TRBD1 or TRBD2 (5 bases each). The V gene's germline CDR1 is SGHAT and CDR2 FQNNGV. The V and J ends lost 4 bases and 0 bases respectively, with 13 bases between them. The CDR3 runs to 16 residues. This CDR3 is CASSSGTLLAKNIQYF. As DNA, the CDR3 is TGTGCCAGCAGCTCGGGGACCCTCTTAGCCAAAAACATTCAGTACTTC.

This clonotype was observed many times. This chain connects TRBV19 to TRBJ1-1; D remains unclear. The germline V gene has CDR1 LNHDA and CDR2 SQIVND (reference sequence). Trimming pared 0 bases from V and 0 bases from J, leaving 11 bases between. The length of the CDR3 is 16 residues. CDR3 protein: CASSIDRGGMNTEAFF. CDR3 sequence (DNA): TGTGCCAGTAGTATAGATCGCGGAGGGATGAACACTGAAGCTTTCTTT.

This sequence joins TRBV20-1 and TRBJ1-5, with 7 bases that match TRBD1. The CDR3 runs to 13 residues. V gave up 6 bases and J gave up 7 bases; unmatched junction bases: 9. The V gene's germline CDR1 is DFQATT and CDR2 SNEGSKA (reference sequence). DNA of the CDR3: TGCAGTGCGGCTGACAGGGAAGTCCAGCCCCAGCATTTT. Amino acid sequence: CSAADREVQPQHF.

This chain links TRBV7-6 with TRBJ2-7; a possible D gene is TRBD1 (6 bases). Germline V gene sequence: CDR1 SGHVS, CDR2 FNYEAQ. This CDR3 is built from 14 residues. Trimming shortened V by 1 base and J by 0 bases, and 7 bases separated the two germline ends. The CDR3 coding sequence is TGTGCCAGCAGCTTAGTAGGGGGCTCCTACGAGCAGTACTTC. It yields the protein CASSLVGGSYEQYF. Supplemented by reference TRBV7-6 and TRBJ2-7, the full variable domain reads GAGVSQSPRYKVTKRGQDVALRCDPISGHVSLYWYRQALGQGPEFLTYFNYEAQQDKSGLPNDRFSAERPEGSISTLTIQRTEQRDSAMYRCASSLVGGSYEQYFGPGTRLTVT.

This clonotype was recorded many times. The chain is built from TRBV5-1 and TRBJ2-7; a weak D match, TRBD1 (6 bases). Germline V gene sequence: CDR1 SGHRS, CDR2 YFSETQ. V was trimmed by 2 bases and J by 0 bases, leaving 9 bases between them. The CDR3 has 14 residues. The CDR3 nucleotides read TGCGCCAGCAGCTTCGTACAGGGCTCCTACGAGCAGTACTTC. This codes for CASSFVQGSYEQYF.

This clonotype was observed a few times. No conserved phenylalanine or tryptophan is present at the end of the CDR3, so a read error is the likely explanation. This rearrangement joins TRBV7-2 to TRBJ2-5; D call uncertain. The germline V gene encodes CDR1 SGHTA and CDR2 FQGNSA. The CDR3 is made up of 13 amino acids. The germline V and J ends were trimmed by 2 bases and 4 bases, with 8 bases remaining between them. CDR3 DNA: TGTGCCAGCAGCTTAATCCCGGGAGAGACCCAGTACAAC. This translates into CASSLIPGETQYN.

This clonotype was detected only a few times. One end of the junction does not line up with germline, which may come from a read error. The chain uses TRBV12-3 or TRBV12-4 and TRBJ1-6, with 7 positions matching TRBD1. This CDR3 region has 14 residues. For the CDR3, the DNA is TGTGCCAGCAGTTTACAGGGGGGTAATTCACCCCTCAACTTT. It encodes CASSLQGGNSPLNF.

This clonotype has just a few counts. The genes are TRBV5-1 and TRBJ2-7; D is uncertain. The CDR3 has 15 amino acids. The ends were cut back, 0 bases at V and 6 bases at J, with 16 bases in the middle. Germline values: CDR1 SGHRS, CDR2 YFSETQ. CDR3: CASSLDAGIAREQYF. The CDR3, as DNA: TGCGCCAGCAGCTTGGACGCCGGAATAGCCCGCGAGCAGTACTTC.

In this sample, this clonotype turned up many times. The genes are TRBV5-5 and TRBJ1-1, with 9 bases aligning to TRBD1. Looked up from germline, CDR1 is SGHKS and CDR2 is YYEKEE (reference sequence). This CDR3 is 16 amino acids long. The J segment lost 4 bases and the V segment lost 4 bases, leaving 11 bases of the junction unmatched. CDR3 sequence reads: CASSPGQGAASTEAFF. For the CDR3, the DNA is TGTGCCAGCAGCCCGGGACAGGGTGCGGCTTCCACTGAAGCTTTCTTT.

This clonotype showed up just a few times. This CDR3 fails to terminate in the conserved phenylalanine or tryptophan, so it likely reflects a read error. V usage is TRBV20-1 and J usage is TRBJ1-4; no reliable D call. Trimming cost V 2 bases and J 8 bases, with 12 bases left between them. The germline V gene has CDR1 DFQATT and CDR2 SNEGSKA (reference sequence). The CDR3 is 13 residues long. This chain's CDR3 is CSARSSNREKLFN. The DNA of the CDR3 is TGCAGTGCTAGAAGTTCGAATCGCGAAAAACTGTTTAAT.

This clonotype turned up a few times. V usage is TRBV7-8 and J usage is TRBJ1-1; D is unclear. Trimming left V 0 bases short and J 1 base short, with 9 bases between. The CDR3 length is 15 residues. Germline values: CDR1 SGHVS, CDR2 FQNEAQ. This CDR3 reads CASSLAAGKNTEAFF. In DNA form, the CDR3 reads TGTGCCAGCAGCTTAGCCGCAGGCAAGAACACTGAAGCTTTCTTT.

This clonotype was found many times. The J gene is TRBJ2-7, the V gene TRBV5-5, with D possibly TRBD2 on 5 matching bases. CDR1 and CDR2 from the germline V gene are SGHKS and YYEKEE (reference sequence). The CDR3 loop spans 12 amino acids. V was cut by 4 bases and J by 0 bases, with 5 bases left in between. CDR3 sequence reads: CASSRDSYEQYF. The CDR3 nucleotides are TGTGCCAGCAGCCGGGACTCCTACGAGCAGTACTTC.

This clonotype showed up many times. The chain couples TRBV7-9 to TRBJ2-6; unclear D gene. The V gene lost 3 bases and the J gene lost 0 bases, with 3 bases spanning the gap. This CDR3 contains 14 residues. Germline V gene sequence: CDR1 SEHNR, CDR2 FQNEAQ (reference sequence). Here the CDR3 reads CASSFTSGANVLTF. As DNA, the CDR3 is TGTGCCAGCAGCTTCACCTCTGGGGCCAACGTCCTGACTTTC.

This clonotype was recorded many times. This chain uses TRBV11-2 with TRBJ1-1; TRBD1 is a possible D gene (5 bases). This CDR3 contains 16 residues. Trimming removed 5 bases from V and 0 bases from J, with 16 bases in between. Germline CDR1 and CDR2: SGHAT and FQNNGV. CDR3 sequence: CASSPNGAPMNTEAFF. CDR3 nucleotide sequence: TGTGCCAGCAGCCCTAATGGGGCCCCGATGAACACTGAAGCTTTCTTT.

This clonotype was counted many times. The chain carries TRBV27 and TRBJ2-3; 7 bases agree with TRBD1. The ends lost 7 bases at V and 2 bases at J; junction bases unmatched: 9. This CDR3 has 15 amino acids. Germline CDR1 reads MNHEY; CDR2 reads SMNVEV (reference sequence). The CDR3 is CASKYRDRHTDTQYF. The DNA of the CDR3 is TGTGCCAGCAAGTACCGGGACAGACACACAGATACGCAGTATTTT.

This clonotype was found many times. The chain links TRBV7-2 to TRBJ1-1; D is uncertain. The germline gives CDR1 SGHTA, CDR2 FQGNSA. The length of the CDR3 is 14 residues. With 1 base removed from V and 4 bases from J, the gap between germline ends came to 10 bases. For the CDR3, the DNA is TGTGCCAGCAGCTTAGTTATGAGGAGCACTGAAGCTTTCTTT. The encoded protein is CASSLVMRSTEAFF.

This clonotype was recorded many times. This chain links TRBV28 with TRBJ2-7; D gene ambiguous. With 2 bases removed from V and 3 bases from J, the gap between germline ends came to 11 bases. CDR3 length: 14 residues. CDR1 is MDHEN and CDR2 is SYDVKM in the germline V gene. CDR3 coding DNA: TGTGCCAGCAGTTTAGCGGCACAGCTCTACGAGCAGTACGTC. Protein: CASSLAAQLYEQYV.

The chain joins TRBV3-1 to TRBJ1-1; no firm D call. V was cut by 0 bases and J by 5 bases, with 7 bases left in between. Germline V gene lookup returns CDR1 LGHDT and CDR2 YNNKEL (reference sequence). This CDR3 has 13 amino acids. The CDR3 DNA reads as TGTGCCAGCAGCCAAGAACGTCGAACTGAAGCTTTCTTT. This encodes CASSQERRTEAFF.

This clonotype was counted ten times or more. CDR3 coding DNA: TGTGCCACCAGCATGGGGGTACCCGGGGAGCTGTTTTTT. Translating it yields CATSMGVPGELFF. The chain couples TRBV15 to TRBJ2-2; tentatively, D is TRBD1 or TRBD2 (5 bases each). CDR1 is LNHNV, CDR2 YYDKDF, per germline (reference sequence). The CDR3 has 13 residues. Trimming removed 4 bases from V and 6 bases from J, with 9 bases in between.

There are many counts of this clonotype. This chain uses TRBV6-5 with TRBJ1-1; a possible D gene is TRBD1 (6 bases). V lost 8 bases and J lost 3, with 19 bases in between. Germline CDR1 is MNHEY and CDR2 is SVGAGI. CDR3 length: 15 residues. The CDR3 coding sequence is TGTGCCAGCCGTAAAAGGGGGGGTGCGGACACTGAAGCTTTCTTT. This translates into CASRKRGGADTEAFF.

This clonotype was picked up many times. The chain combines TRBV15 with TRBJ1-5; a weak D match, TRBD1 (6 bases). Looked up from germline, CDR1 is LNHNV and CDR2 is YYDKDF (reference sequence). Trimming pared 0 bases from V and 9 bases from J, leaving 15 bases between. This CDR3 comprises 15 residues. The CDR3 DNA sequence: TGTGCCACCAGCAGAGATCTCCAGGGGACATCGCCCCAGCATTTT. Protein product: CATSRDLQGTSPQHF.

This clonotype came up a few times. In DNA form, the CDR3 reads TGTGCCAGCAGAGGAAAGACCTATGATGGCTACACCTTC. Translating it yields CASRGKTYDGYTF. The rearrangement joins TRBV6-2 or TRBV6-3 to TRBJ1-2, with D unclear. The CDR3 length is 13 residues. V was pared by 6 bases and J by 6 bases, with 14 bases between. Germline lookup yields CDR1 MNHEY and CDR2 SVGEGT.